This TCR beta chain emerged from a study of beta chain features in type 1 diabetes. This clone was observed a handful of times. Antigen specificity is unknown. Reverse transcription of all isolated RNA meant that expressed TCRB transcripts were sequenced. The method was immunoSEQ multiplex PCR; TCRdb's version includes in-frame clones alone and lacks a portion of them. The sample records approximately 130,000 clones, around 16% being singletons. Staining for CD45RO/CCR7/CD25/CD127/CD95/CD27 allowed sorting of CD4+ naive, central memory, regulatory and stem cell-like memory cells. CDR1 is LNHNV, CDR2 YYDKDF, per germline (reference sequence). Trimming shortened V by 0 bases and J by 3 bases, and 9 bases separated the two germline ends. The CDR3 runs to 14 residues. Findings of the study overall: Shortening of TCRB CDR3s, moderate but significant, appeared in all four CD4+ subsets of Type 1 diabetes patients. Within the patient group, naive, central memory and Treg TCRB repertoires appeared more similar to each other than within healthy donors. Patients with type 1 diabetes showed fewer VDJ junction insertions and more deletions.

The genes are TRBV15 and TRBJ2-7; no reliable D call. The receptor comes from a man aged 18 to 30 with type 1 diabetes. Material for sequencing was central memory CD4+ T cells from blood. For the CDR3, the DNA is TGTGCCACCAGCAGAGATTGGGTCAGCTACGAGCAGTACTTC. Translated: CATSRDWVSYEQYF.